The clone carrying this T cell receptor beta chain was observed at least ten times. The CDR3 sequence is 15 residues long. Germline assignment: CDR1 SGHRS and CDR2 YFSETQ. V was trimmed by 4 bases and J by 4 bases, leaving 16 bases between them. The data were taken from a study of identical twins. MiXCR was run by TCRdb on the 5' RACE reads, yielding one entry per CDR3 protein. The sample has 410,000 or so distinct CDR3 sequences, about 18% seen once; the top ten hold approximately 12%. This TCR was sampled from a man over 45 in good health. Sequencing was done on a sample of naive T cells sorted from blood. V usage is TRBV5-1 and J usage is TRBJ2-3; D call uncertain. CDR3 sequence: CASSTGASTADTQYF. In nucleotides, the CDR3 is TGCGCCAGCAGCACGGGCGCAAGTACGGCAGATACGCAGTATTTT.